This entry concerns a single TCR beta chain. What it binds is unknown. This sample stems from a study of T cell responses to AZD1222 COVID-19 vaccine. Study overall: Second doses were pooled across both intervals (about 4 or about 12 weeks).

Broader study findings: Nearly half of spike-specific TCRs reportedly go after variant regions that carry no mutations.

Trimming removed 5 bases from V and 9 bases from J, with 11 bases in between. This CDR3 spans 13 amino acids. Germline V lookup: CDR1 LNHDA, CDR2 SQIVND (reference sequence). TCRdb's copy holds only in-frame clones and misses some; the assay was immunoSEQ multiplex PCR. Of more than 110,000 clones in the sample, 90% were seen once. The source is an adult in good health. The rearrangement uses TRBV19 and TRBJ1-6, with D unclear. The sample was peripheral blood, taken on day 0 of AZD1222 vaccination. DNA for the CDR3: TGTGCCAGTAGTGAAGGGCAGTCTTCACCCCTCCACTTT. Translation: CASSEGQSSPLHF.